This T cell receptor beta chain was found in a study of blood T cell repertoires in COVID-19. For the study at large: Samples representing acute and convalescent COVID-19 were sourced from the United States, Italy and Spain. PBMCs, B-cell-depleted T cells, or T cells were the source of the cDNA or gDNA that made up the material.

Authors' data handling: Researchers report that nucleated cell counts were estimated from reference gene primer amplification. Sequenced by immunoSEQ multiplex PCR; TCRdb stores in-frame clones only, minus some. V and J calls plus clone size are reproduced from that table; the DNA served to infer D and trimming. There are roughly 150,000 clones in the sample; approximately 91% occur only once, and roughly 2.1% lies in the top ten. V was shortened by 0 bases and J by 8 bases, with 13 bases between the two germline ends. CDR3 length: 14 residues. Germline V gene lookup returns CDR1 ENHRY and CDR2 SYGVKD.

The sequenced material came from peripheral blood. V gene TRBV10-3 combines with J gene TRBJ1-2; possibly TRBD1 for D (5 bases). The TCR comes from a man aged 18-30 years with acute or convalescent COVID-19. For the CDR3, the DNA is TGTGCCATCAGTGAGTCGTGGGGCCCGGTGGGCTACACCTTC. As protein: CAISESWGPVGYTF.